This T cell receptor beta chain was retrieved from a study of type 1 regulatory T cells. Study in general: An in vitro protocol generated T-allo10, a Tr1-enriched, alloantigen-specific CD4 T cell product.

A few counts support this clonotype. MiXCR, run by TCRdb on the reads, gives a single entry per CDR3 protein. Of some 100,000 distinct CDR3 sequences listed, around a third are singletons. The clonotype originates from a human donor in good health. The sequenced sample was CD4+ T cells, either the whole sample or a sorted fraction (not recorded which).

The CDR3 nucleotides read TGCGCCAGCAGCCTGCCAGGAACAGGGGCTTTCTCCTACGAGCAGTACTTC. Encoded protein: CASSLPGTGAFSYEQYF. The chain recombines TRBV5-1 with TRBJ2-7, with 7 bases matching TRBD1. V trimming: 4 bases; J trimming: 0 bases; junction bases outside the gene matches: 13. The germline V gene encodes CDR1 SGHRS and CDR2 YFSETQ. The CDR3 runs 17 residues.